The 15 T cell receptor beta chains below all came from one sample that was sequenced in a study of cytomegalovirus exposure and HLA in healthy donors. Both 60 Vbeta primers and 13 Jbeta primers went into the PCR. The assay was immunoSEQ multiplex PCR, and TCRdb's table has in-frame clones only and misses some. The sample lists 95,000 to 150,000 clones, 15% occurring once. Sample: PBMCs. These receptors originate from a woman aged 18-35 years in good health and CMV-seronegative.

This clone was counted a few times. The V gene is TRBV13, the J gene TRBJ2-7; possible D gene TRBD1, 6 bases. The germline CDR1 and CDR2 sequences are PRHDT and FYEKMQ (reference sequence). The CDR3 contains 15 residues. Trimming removed 1 base at V and 4 bases at J, with 14 bases between. CDR3 coding DNA: TGTGCCAGCAGCTTAGAGTCGGCAGGGGATTACGAGCAGTACTTC. Translation: CASSLESAGDYEQYF.

A few counts support this clone. V is TRBV19 and J is TRBJ2-1; perhaps TRBD2 as D (5 bases). Germline V lookup: CDR1 LNHDA, CDR2 SQIVND (reference sequence). The germline V and J ends were trimmed by 5 bases and 7 bases, with 12 bases remaining between them. The CDR3 extends over 13 amino acids. This chain's CDR3 is CASSRLAGNEQFF. Here the CDR3 DNA reads TGTGCCAGTAGTCGTCTAGCAGGAAATGAGCAGTTCTTC. The full variable domain, rest sourced from reference TRBV19 and TRBJ2-1, is DGGITQSPKYLFRKEGQNVTLSCEQNLNHDAMYWYRQDPGQGLRLIYYSQIVNDFQKGDIAEGYSVSREKKESFPLTVTSAQKNPTAFYLCASSRLAGNEQFFGPGTRLTVL.

This clone showed up just a few times. V gene TRBV14 combines with J gene TRBJ2-2; tentative D call: TRBD2 (5 bases). Looked up from germline, CDR1 is SGHDN and CDR2 is FVKESK. The CDR3 loop spans 17 amino acids. V lost 1 base and J lost 3, with 15 bases in between. The chain's CDR3 is CASSQVAGSVYTGELFF. The CDR3 DNA reads as TGTGCCAGCAGCCAAGTGGCGGGTTCCGTCTACACCGGGGAGCTGTTTTTT. The full variable domain, with the rest looked up from reference TRBV14 and TRBJ2-2, is EAGVTQFPSHSVIEKGQTVTLRCDPISGHDNLYWYRRVMGKEIKFLLHFVKESKQDESGMPNNRFLAERTGGTYSTLKVQPAELEDSGVYFCASSQVAGSVYTGELFFGEGSRLTVL.

This clone was seen a few times. This chain connects TRBV6-5 to TRBJ2-1, with D perhaps matching TRBD1 (6 bases). Germline loops: CDR1 MNHEY, CDR2 SVGAGI. CDR3 length: 13 residues. Deletions cut 1 base from V and 8 bases from J, with 9 bases between. The chain's CDR3 is CASSYFEGDEQFF. CDR3 DNA: TGTGCCAGCAGTTACTTCGAGGGGGATGAGCAGTTCTTC.

The CDR3 spells CASSSQGQGTDTQYF. The CDR3 nucleotides are TGCGCCAGCAGCTCTCAGGGACAGGGAACAGATACGCAGTATTTT. The chain couples TRBV5-1 to TRBJ2-3; 9 positions agree with TRBD1. After removal of 3 bases from V and 3 bases from J, the junction contained 5 bases not matched to a gene. The CDR3 loop spans 15 amino acids. Germline V gene data show CDR1 as SGHRS and CDR2 as YFSETQ. The full variable domain, completed using reference TRBV5-1 and TRBJ2-3, is KAGVTQTPRYLIKTRGQQVTLSCSPISGHRSVSWYQQTPGQGLQFLFEYFSETQRNKGNFPGRFSGRQFSNSRSEMNVSTLELGDSALYLCASSSQGQGTDTQYFGPGTRLTVL.

This clone occurred a few times. V gene TRBV1 combines with J gene TRBJ2-2; the DNA was not compared with TRBD2, the D call given in the table. TRBV1 is recorded as a pseudogene. The CDR3 spans 14 residues. In DNA form, the CDR3 reads TGCACCAAGAAAACGGGGGGTAACACCGGGGAGCTGTTTTTT. Amino acids: CTKKTGGNTGELFF.

The J gene is TRBJ1-4, the V gene TRBV18; D is uncertain. V was cut by 2 bases and J by 7 bases, with 14 bases left in between. Germline V lookup: CDR1 KGHSH, CDR2 LQKENI. The CDR3 totals 15 residues. The CDR3 sequence is CASSPSGLPSEKLFF. The CDR3 bases are TGTGCCAGCTCACCATCGGGTCTCCCAAGTGAAAAACTGTTTTTT.

The rearrangement uses TRBV4-3 and TRBJ1-5; D not certain. Germline loops: CDR1 LGHNA, CDR2 YSLEER. Trimming removed 0 bases at V and 5 bases at J, with 11 bases between. The CDR3 is 15 residues long. The CDR3 sequence is CASSQDPGPDQPQHF. The CDR3 DNA reads as TGCGCCAGCAGCCAAGATCCTGGGCCCGATCAGCCCCAGCATTTT.

CDR3 in DNA: TGTGCCAGCAGCGTTGGGACAGTTGTAATGAACACTGAAGCTTTCTTT. Protein sequence: CASSVGTVVMNTEAFF. This chain joins TRBV7-8 and TRBJ1-1; 7 nucleotides align to TRBD1. CDR1 SGHVS and CDR2 FQNEAQ come from the germline V gene. With V trimmed by 5 bases and J by 0 bases, 9 bases remained unmatched. The CDR3 is made up of 16 amino acids.

The chain links TRBV28 to TRBJ1-4; unclear D gene. This CDR3 comprises 13 residues. Trimming cost V 5 bases and J 4 bases, with 8 bases left between them. The germline CDR1 and CDR2 sequences are MDHEN and SYDVKM. Here the CDR3 DNA reads TGTGCCAGCAGTCGGTCCTATAATGAAAAACTGTTTTTT. Its protein product is CASSRSYNEKLFF.

V usage is TRBV6-1 and J usage is TRBJ1-4, with 10 bases fitting TRBD1. J lost 4 bases, V lost 5 bases, and 1 base had no gene match. The CDR3 consists of 14 residues. From germline, CDR1 is MNHNS and CDR2 SASEGT. This CDR3 reads CASSRTGGNEKLFF. CDR3 nucleotides: TGTGCCAGCAGTCGGACAGGGGGTAATGAAAAACTGTTTTTT.

This clone showed up just a few times. The J gene is TRBJ2-7, the V gene TRBV6-1, with D possibly TRBD2 on 6 matching bases. The germline V and J ends were trimmed by 1 base and 5 bases, with 9 bases remaining between them. Germline CDR1 is MNHNS and CDR2 is SASEGT. The CDR3 runs 13 residues. CDR3 sequence: CASSEGRGDEQYF. CDR3 DNA: TGTGCCAGCAGTGAAGGGCGGGGAGACGAGCAGTACTTC.

This clone occurred a few times. V and J are TRBV10-3 and TRBJ1-3; D call uncertain. V was shortened by 0 bases and J by 0 bases, with 6 bases between the two germline ends. Germline-derived CDR1 and CDR2 are ENHRY and SYGVKD. CDR3 length: 15 amino acids. Here the CDR3 DNA reads TGTGCCATCAGTGAGTCAGCGGACTCTGGAAACACCATATATTTT. It yields the protein CAISESADSGNTIYF.

This clone was recorded a few times. V usage is TRBV10-3 and J usage is TRBJ2-5, with 10 bases lining up with TRBD2. This CDR3 has 22 residues. Trimming removed 0 bases from V and 4 bases from J; junction bases left unmatched: 23. Germline lookup yields CDR1 ENHRY and CDR2 SYGVKD. DNA of the CDR3: TGTGCCATCAGTGAGTCCGGAGCGGGAGGGATCGGGAGCTCGGGAGAGGGAGAGACCCAGTACTTC. Translation gives CAISESGAGGIGSSGEGETQYF.

V usage is TRBV2 and J usage is TRBJ1-1, with TRBD1 as a possible D gene (5 bases). V lost 2 bases and J lost 11, with 15 bases in between. CDR3 length: 13 amino acids. CDR1 and CDR2 from the germline V gene are SNHLY and FYNNEI. The CDR3 sequence is CASSESLVGAAFF. CDR3 bases: TGTGCCAGCAGTGAAAGTTTGGTAGGGGCGGCTTTCTTT.